This T cell receptor (beta chain) emerged from a study of control samples from healthy donors and cancer patients. Sequencing used immunoSEQ multiplex PCR; TCRdb keeps in-frame clones, though not all of them. The data show 150,000 to 200,000 clones, around 88% seen once. The ends lost 1 base at V and 7 bases at J; junction bases unmatched: 6. Germline lookup yields CDR1 SGHAT and CDR2 FQNNGV. The CDR3 runs to 15 residues. The source is a man aged 18 to 29 in good health. The chain has TRBV11-2 and TRBJ1-4; TRBD1 matches at 7 bases. Sample: blood. The CDR3 sequence is CASSLGGQGVEKLFF. The CDR3, as DNA: TGTGCCAGCAGCTTAGGAGGGCAGGGGGTTGAAAAACTGTTTTTT.